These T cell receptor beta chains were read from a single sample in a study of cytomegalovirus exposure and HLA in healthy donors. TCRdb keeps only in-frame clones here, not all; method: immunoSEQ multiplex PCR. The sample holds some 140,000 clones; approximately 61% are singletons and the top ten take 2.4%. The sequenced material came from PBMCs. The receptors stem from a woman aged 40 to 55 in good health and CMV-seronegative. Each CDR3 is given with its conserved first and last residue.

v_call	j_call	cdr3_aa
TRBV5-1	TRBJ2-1	CASSLDRGNEQFF
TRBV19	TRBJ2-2	CASRRRGINTGELFF
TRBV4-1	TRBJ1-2	CASSQEGGAANYGYTF
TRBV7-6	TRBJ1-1	CASSLGVSGNTEAFF
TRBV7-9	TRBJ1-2	CAIDNRDSLAYGYTF
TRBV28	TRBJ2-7	CASSPGPPYEQYF
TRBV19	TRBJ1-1	CASSIGGVEAFF
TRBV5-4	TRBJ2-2	CASSPSGRRSIGELFF
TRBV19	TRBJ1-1	CASSHRTPTEAFF
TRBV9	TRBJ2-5	CASSVGSGQETQYF
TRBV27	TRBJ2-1	CASRALEYNEQFF
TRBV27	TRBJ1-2	CASSLGRNYGYTF
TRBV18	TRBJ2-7	CASSPWAGASYEQYF
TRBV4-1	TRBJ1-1	CASSHPGQGATEAFF
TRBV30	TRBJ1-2	CAWSVRSQAYGYTF
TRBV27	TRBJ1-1	CASSLVTGPTEAFF
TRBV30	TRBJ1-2	CAWSDTPYGYTF
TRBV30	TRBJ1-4	CAWSYLNEKLFF
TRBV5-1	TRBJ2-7	CASKRGTGFYEQYF
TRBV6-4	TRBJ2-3	CASSDSGGSTDTQYF
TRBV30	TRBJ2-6	CAWSLGANVLTF
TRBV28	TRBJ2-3	CASKQGWATDTQYF
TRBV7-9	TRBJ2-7	CASSPPDRAEQYF
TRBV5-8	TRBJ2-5	CASTSFPGTQETQYF
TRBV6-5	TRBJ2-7	CASRPGQRYEQYF
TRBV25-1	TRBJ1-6	CASSDSGSYNSPLHF
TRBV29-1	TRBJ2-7	CSVEGQGTYEQYF
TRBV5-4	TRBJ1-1	CASSLKQGMNTEAFF
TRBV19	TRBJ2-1	CASTSEGSSYNEQFF
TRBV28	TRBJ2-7	CASDRGPSYEQYF
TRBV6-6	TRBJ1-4	CASRSTGSWFNEKLFF
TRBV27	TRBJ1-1	CASSGDRGSEAFF
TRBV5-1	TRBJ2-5	CASQRGGLATHVQETQYF
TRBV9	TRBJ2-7	CASSVYGTGIYEQYF
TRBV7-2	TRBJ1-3	CASSLLRVSGNTIYF
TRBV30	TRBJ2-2	CAWTALGEGAGELFF
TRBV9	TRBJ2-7	CASSVDRGEQYF
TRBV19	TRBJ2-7	CASSSPGTSGSSYEQYF
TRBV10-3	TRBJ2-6	CAISERKGAGSGANVLTF
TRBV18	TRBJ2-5	CASSPPGSQETQYF
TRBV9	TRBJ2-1	CASSVSGAMSGPNEQFF
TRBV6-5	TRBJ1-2	CASRPRDRPNYGYTF
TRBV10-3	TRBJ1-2	CAISDLTGGNNYGYTF
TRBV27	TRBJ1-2	CASSLYPATNYGYTF
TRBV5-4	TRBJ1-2	CASSPDLQGNYGYTF
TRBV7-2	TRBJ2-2	CASSQGLANTGELFF
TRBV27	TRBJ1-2	CASSIDRMVGHGYTF
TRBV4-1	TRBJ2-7	CASSQGLAGALSYEQYF